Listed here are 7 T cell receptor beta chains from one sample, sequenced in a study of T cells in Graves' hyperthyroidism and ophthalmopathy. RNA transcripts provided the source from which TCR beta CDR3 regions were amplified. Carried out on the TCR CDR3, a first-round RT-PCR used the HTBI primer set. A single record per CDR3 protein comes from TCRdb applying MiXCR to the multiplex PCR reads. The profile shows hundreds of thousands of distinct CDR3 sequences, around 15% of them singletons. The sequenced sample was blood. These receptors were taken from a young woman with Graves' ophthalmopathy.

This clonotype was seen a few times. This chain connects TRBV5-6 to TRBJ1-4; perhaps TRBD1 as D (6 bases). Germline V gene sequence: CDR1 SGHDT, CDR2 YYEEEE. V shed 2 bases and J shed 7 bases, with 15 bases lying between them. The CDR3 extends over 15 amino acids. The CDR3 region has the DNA TGTGCCAGCAGCTTACGGACAGAATTAATTGAAAAACTGTTTTTT. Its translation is CASSLRTELIEKLFF. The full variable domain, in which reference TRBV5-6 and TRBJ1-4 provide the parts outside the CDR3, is DAGVTQSPTHLIKTRGQQVTLRCSPKSGHDTVSWYQQALGQGPQFIFQYYEEEERQRGNFPDRFSGHQFPNYSSELNVNALLLGDSALYLCASSLRTELIEKLFFGSGTQLSVL.

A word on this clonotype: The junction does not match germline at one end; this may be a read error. The CDR3 spells CSARGAMWDRDYNGQFF. In DNA, the CDR3 is TGCAGTGCTAGGGGAGCCATGTGGGACAGGGACTACAATGGGCAGTTCTTC. V is TRBV20-1 and J is TRBJ2-1; 9 bases match TRBD1. Germline V gene data show CDR1 as DFQATT and CDR2 as SNEGSKA (reference sequence). The CDR3 covers 17 residues.

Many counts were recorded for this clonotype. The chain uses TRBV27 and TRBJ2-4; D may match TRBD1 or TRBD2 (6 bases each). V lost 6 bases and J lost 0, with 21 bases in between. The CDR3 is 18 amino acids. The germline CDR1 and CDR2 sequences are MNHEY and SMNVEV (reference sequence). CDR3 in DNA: TGTGCCAGCAGCTCCGGGAGTTTGGGGGGCCTAGCCAAAAACATTCAGTACTTC. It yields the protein CASSSGSLGGLAKNIQYF.

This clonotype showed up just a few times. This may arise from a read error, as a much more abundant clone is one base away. CDR3 loop: CASSVLAVYEQYF. The CDR3 coding sequence is TGTGCCAGCAGTGTCCTAGCGGTATACGAGCAGTACTTC. The chain carries TRBV6-1 and TRBJ2-7; 7 nucleotides align to TRBD2. V trimming: 4 bases; J trimming: 4 bases; junction bases outside the gene matches: 4. In germline, CDR1 is MNHNS, CDR2 SASEGT. The CDR3 consists of 13 residues.

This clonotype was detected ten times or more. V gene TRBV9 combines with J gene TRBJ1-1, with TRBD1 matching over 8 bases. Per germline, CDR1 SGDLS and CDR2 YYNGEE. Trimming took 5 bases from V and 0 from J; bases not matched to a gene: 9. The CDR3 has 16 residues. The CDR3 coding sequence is TGTGCCAGCAGTCACAACAGGGGGGGTCTGAACACTGAAGCTTTCTTT. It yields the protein CASSHNRGGLNTEAFF.

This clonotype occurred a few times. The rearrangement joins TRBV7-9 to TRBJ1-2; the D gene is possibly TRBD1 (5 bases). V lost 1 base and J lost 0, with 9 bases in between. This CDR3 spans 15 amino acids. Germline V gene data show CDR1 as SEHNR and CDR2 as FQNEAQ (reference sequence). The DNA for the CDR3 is TGTGCCAGCAGCTTAGACACAGGAGCTAACTATGGCTACACCTTC. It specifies CASSLDTGANYGYTF.

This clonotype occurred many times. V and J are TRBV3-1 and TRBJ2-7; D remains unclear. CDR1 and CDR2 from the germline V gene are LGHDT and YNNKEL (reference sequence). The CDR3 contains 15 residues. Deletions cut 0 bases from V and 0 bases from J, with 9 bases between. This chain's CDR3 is CASSQDGSFSYEQYF. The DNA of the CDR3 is TGTGCCAGCAGCCAAGACGGGTCCTTCTCCTACGAGCAGTACTTC.